The clone carrying this T cell receptor (beta chain) was seen a single time. Its antigen remains unknown. This sample stems from a study of shared clonotypes between healthy human individuals. Whole-study findings and limits: Sorted-subset sequencing, rarefaction showed, was incomplete despite large depth.

The CDR3 loop spans 15 amino acids. Germline CDR1 MGHDK, CDR2 SYGVNS. V was shortened by 4 bases and J by 3 bases, with 15 bases between the two germline ends. This was a deep-level run. Sequenced by immunoSEQ multiplex PCR; TCRdb stores in-frame clones only, minus some. The sample consists of around 2.1 million clones, about 92% of them appearing once. Terminally differentiated effector memory CD45RA+ cells were excluded from the naive CD8 cells, which were CD45RO-negative and positively selected for CCR7. Everyone who donated was a Caucasian adult who lived in Nashville, Tennessee. The chain has TRBV25-1 and TRBJ1-1; D unresolved. The sequencing input was naive CD8+ T cells from PBMCs. This receptor was identified in a man aged 18 to 35 in good health. Some clones in this sample may be carry-over from other donors' samples. CDR3 bases: TGTGCCAGCAGTGTGAGTGGGAGACTTCACACTGAAGCTTTCTTT. As protein: CASSVSGRLHTEAFF. The variable domain in full, completed from reference TRBV25-1 and TRBJ1-1, reads EADIYQTPRYLVIGTGKKITLECSQTMGHDKMYWYQQDPGMELHLIHYSYGVNSTEKGDLSSESTVSRIRTEHFPLTLESARPSHTSQYLCASSVSGRLHTEAFFGQGTRLTVV.